The T cell receptor (beta chain) described here comes from a study of tumour-infiltrating T cells in Burkitt lymphoma (dated by TCRdb to about 2020). Notes on the research overall: TCR repertoire data were correlated with clinical outcome; productive clonality predicted overall and progression-free survival, independent of established prognosticators including age at diagnosis.

Note on this clone: Its antigen has not been determined. No base qualities exist here, and no much larger clone lies one base off it.

Measured from the cysteine to the phenylalanine, the CDR3 is 17 residues long. CDR3 DNA only is kept here, 51 bases in frame from base 1. Sequences LGHNA (CDR1) and YSLEER (CDR2) are obtained from the germline V gene. Relative to germline, V is 0 bases shorter and J is 0 bases shorter, with 15 bases between their ends. Library prep was done by the immunoSEQ multiplex PCR assay. Drawn from immuneACCESS, this table holds only the in-frame rearrangements with V and J called that TCRdb kept. Clones are partly lost; checked studies trace under half to an unresolved V gene and leave the rest unexplained. The sample table shows roughly 5,400 clones, and roughly a tenth are seen once. The biggest ten clones account for roughly 2.3% of the sample.

The TCR was taken from a human donor with diffuse large B-cell lymphoma. Recombination connected TRBV4-3 to TRBJ2-7; TRBD2 is a possible D gene, resting on 5 matching bases. The sequenced sample consisted of tumor tissue. The nucleotide sequence reads TGCGCCAGCAGCCAAGATAGGGAGACACCGGGCTCCTACGAGCAGTACTTC. This yields the protein CASSQDRETPGSYEQYF.